What follows are 14 T cell receptor beta chains derived from one specimen sequenced in a study of shared clonotypes between healthy human individuals. Method: immunoSEQ multiplex PCR; TCRdb's copy keeps in-frame clones and lacks some. The table includes 1.4 million to 1.5 million clones, approximately 97% detected once. The sample consisted of naive CD4+ T cells sorted from blood. Subset in this sample: CD45RA+ positively selected. The receptors derive from a man in his thirties or forties in good health.

The DNA of the CDR3 is TGTGCCAGCAGTTTAGGGGCCGGCACAGATACGCAGTATTTT. It translates to CASSLGAGTDTQYF. V and J are TRBV6-5 and TRBJ2-3, with D perhaps TRBD1 (5 bases). Trimming took 4 bases from V and 1 from J, leaving 9 bases between them. CDR1 is MNHEY and CDR2 is SVGAGI in the germline V gene. The CDR3 has 14 residues.

This chain uses TRBV5-5 with TRBJ1-1; 8 bases map to TRBD1. With V trimmed by 0 bases and J by 3 bases, 7 bases remained unmatched. This CDR3 is built from 16 residues. Germline CDR1 reads SGHKS; CDR2 reads YYEKEE (reference sequence). CDR3 nucleotide sequence: TGTGCCAGCAGCTTGGAAGGATGGGGACAGGACACTGAAGCTTTCTTT. Translated: CASSLEGWGQDTEAFF. Combining the CDR3 with reference TRBV5-5 and TRBJ1-1 gives the whole variable domain DAGVTQSPTHLIKTRGQQVTLRCSPISGHKSVSWYQQVLGQGPQFIFQYYEKEERGRGNFPDRFSARQFPNYSSELNVNALLLGDSALYLCASSLEGWGQDTEAFFGQGTRLTVV.

The V gene is TRBV15, the J gene TRBJ1-2; 8 nucleotides match TRBD1. CDR1 LNHNV and CDR2 YYDKDF come from the germline V gene (reference sequence). V shed 5 bases and J 4 bases; nucleotides not matched to a gene: 21. The CDR3 has 19 amino acids. CDR3 nucleotide sequence: TGTGCCACCAGCCCGCCGCGACAGGGGCCCTCTCGGGGGTTCTATGGCTACACCTTC. Residues: CATSPPRQGPSRGFYGYTF.

V and J are TRBV19 and TRBJ2-2; D ambiguous. Trimming took 4 bases from V and 7 from J, leaving 10 bases between them. This CDR3 is built from 13 residues. Germline V CDR1 and CDR2: LNHDA, SQIVND (reference sequence). The CDR3: CASSTNSFGELFF. The CDR3 DNA reads as TGTGCCAGTAGTACCAACTCATTCGGGGAGCTGTTTTTT.

The chain carries TRBV28 and TRBJ2-7, with 12 bases lining up with TRBD2. There are 19 residues in the CDR3. Germline assignment: CDR1 MDHEN and CDR2 SYDVKM. With 5 bases clipped from V and 3 bases from J, the junction kept 17 bases outside the gene matches. DNA of the CDR3: TGTGCCAGCAGTAGTATATACGCCCCGGGACTAGCGGGTGTCTACGAGCAGTACTTC. Translating it yields CASSSIYAPGLAGVYEQYF.

The genes are TRBV7-2 and TRBJ1-5, with a possible D match to TRBD1 (5 bases). Trimming took 6 bases from V and 5 from J, leaving 14 bases between them. The CDR3 has 14 amino acids. Germline CDR1 is SGHTA and CDR2 is FQGNSA. As DNA, the CDR3 is TGTGCCAGCAGGGGGCCAGGGACGGATCAGCCCCAGCATTTT. Translated: CASRGPGTDQPQHF.

The chain uses TRBV14 and TRBJ2-6; D gene uncertain. Trimming shortened V by 2 bases and J by 4 bases, and 12 bases separated the two germline ends. The CDR3 is 16 residues long. Per germline, CDR1 SGHDN and CDR2 FVKESK. As DNA, the CDR3 is TGTGCCAGCAGCCAATTACGGGCGAGAGGGGCCAACGTCCTGACTTTC. As protein: CASSQLRARGANVLTF.

The chain carries TRBV5-1 and TRBJ2-2; D is unresolved. Germline assignment: CDR1 SGHRS and CDR2 YFSETQ. V was shortened by 1 base and J by 0 bases, with 10 bases between the two germline ends. This CDR3 spans 16 amino acids. CDR3 region: CASSLYPPPNTGELFF. In DNA, the CDR3 is TGCGCCAGCAGCTTGTATCCTCCACCGAACACCGGGGAGCTGTTTTTT.

This rearrangement joins TRBV7-2 to TRBJ2-1; possibly TRBD2 for D (5 bases). In germline, CDR1 is SGHTA, CDR2 FQGNSA. The CDR3 sequence is 14 residues long. Trimming took off 1 base at V and 9 bases at J, with 13 bases between the two ends. CDR3 residues: CASSLVSGRVEQFF. The CDR3, as DNA: TGTGCCAGCAGCTTAGTGAGCGGTCGGGTTGAGCAGTTCTTC.

Here the CDR3 reads CASSLRLGGDDQPQHF. The CDR3 nucleotides are TGCGCCAGCAGCCTCCGCCTCGGGGGAGATGATCAGCCCCAGCATTTT. The V and J genes are TRBV4-1 and TRBJ1-5, with D possibly being TRBD1 (5 bases). The V end lost 4 bases, the J end lost 5 bases, and 18 bases lay between the germline ends. This CDR3 region has 16 residues. Germline CDR1 is MGHRA and CDR2 is YSYEKL.

This chain links TRBV30 with TRBJ2-7, with 11 bases that match TRBD2. From germline, CDR1 is GTSNPN and CDR2 SVGIG (reference sequence). V was clipped by 3 bases and J by 4 bases; unmatched bases: 17. This CDR3 region has 18 residues. CDR3 in DNA: TGTGCCTGGAGCGGTCGGGCTAGCGGGAGGAGGGAATCGTACGAGCAGTACTTC. The encoded protein is CAWSGRASGRRESYEQYF. The complete variable domain, with remaining parts taken from reference TRBV30 and TRBJ2-7, reads SQTIHQWPATLVQPVGSPLSLECTVEGTSNPNLYWYRQAAGRGLQLLFYSVGIGQISSEVPQNLSASRPQDRQFILSSKKLLLSDSGFYLCAWSGRASGRRESYEQYFGPGTRLTVT.

V is TRBV6-5 and J is TRBJ1-1, with TRBD1 matching over 8 bases. There are 9 residues in the CDR3. Germline-derived CDR1 and CDR2 are MNHEY and SVGAGI. J was trimmed by 8 bases and V by 11 bases; bases with no gene match: 1. CDR3 sequence: CAGQGEAFF. CDR3 DNA: TGTGCCGGACAGGGAGAAGCTTTCTTT.

The genes are TRBV5-4 and TRBJ2-7; 10 nucleotides agree with TRBD2. V trimming: 4 bases; J trimming: 3 bases; junction bases outside the gene matches: 10. The CDR3 extends over 16 amino acids. The germline V gene has CDR1 SGHNT and CDR2 YYREEE (reference sequence). In nucleotides, the CDR3 is TGTGCCAGCAGCGGGGGGGCTAGCGGGAGACTCTACGAGCAGTACTTC. It translates to CASSGGASGRLYEQYF.

The chain has TRBV9 and TRBJ2-2; 7 nucleotides line up with TRBD2. V lost 4 bases and J lost 0; bases outside the gene matches: 3. Per the germline V gene, CDR1 is SGDLS and CDR2 is YYNGEE. The CDR3 has 15 amino acids. The CDR3 loop is CASSPAGTNTGELFF. CDR3 DNA: TGTGCCAGCAGCCCAGCGGGGACGAACACCGGGGAGCTGTTTTTT.